Below, 23 T cell receptor beta chains from the same sample are listed, as sequenced in a study of cytomegalovirus exposure and HLA in healthy donors. PCR primers comprised 60 Vbeta and 13 Jbeta primers. Clones were read by immunoSEQ multiplex PCR, and TCRdb kept only the in-frame ones, dropping some. Of 100,000 or so clones in the sample, about 81% were seen once. Sequencing input: PBMCs. The receptors derive from a man younger than 45 in good health and CMV-seronegative.

The chain combines TRBV7-6 with TRBJ2-3, with 9 bases aligning to TRBD2. The CDR3 totals 16 residues. In germline, CDR1 is SGHVS, CDR2 FNYEAQ. V was clipped by 5 bases and J by 5 bases; unmatched bases: 11. CDR3 in amino acids: CASSQSSGTRGDTQYF. The CDR3 DNA reads as TGTGCCAGCAGCCAATCTAGCGGGACGAGAGGAGATACGCAGTATTTT.

The gene calls are TRBV5-4 and TRBJ1-2; D uncertain. The CDR3 length is 12 residues. Trimming removed 7 bases at V and 8 bases at J, with 15 bases between. CDR1 is SGHNT and CDR2 is YYREEE in the germline V gene (reference sequence). The CDR3 loop is CASPPAGEGYTF. As DNA, the CDR3 is TGTGCCAGCCCCCCCGCCGGGGAAGGCTACACCTTC. The entire variable domain, with the rest obtained from reference TRBV5-4 and TRBJ1-2, is as follows: ETGVTQSPTHLIKTRGQQVTLRCSSQSGHNTVSWYQQALGQGPQFIFQYYREEENGRGNFPPRFSGLQFPNYSSELNVNALELDDSALYLCASPPAGEGYTFGSGTRLTVV.

The chain couples TRBV4-1 to TRBJ2-1, with D possibly matching TRBD2 (5 bases). Germline assignment: CDR1 MGHRA and CDR2 YSYEKL. The CDR3 consists of 14 residues. V was shortened by 0 bases and J by 4 bases, with 7 bases between the two germline ends. The CDR3: CASSQEKRYNEQFF. CDR3 nucleotide sequence: TGCGCCAGCAGCCAAGAAAAGCGGTACAATGAGCAGTTCTTC.

CDR3 amino acids: CASSIGDRGLSYEQYF. For the CDR3, the DNA is TGTGCCAGTAGTATAGGCGACAGGGGTTTGTCCTACGAGCAGTACTTC. The rearrangement joins TRBV19 to TRBJ2-7; 8 bases match TRBD1. Germline CDR1 is LNHDA and CDR2 is SQIVND (reference sequence). This CDR3 is built from 16 residues. The V segment lost 1 base and the J segment 1 base; nucleotides outside the gene matches: 6.

V usage is TRBV2 and J usage is TRBJ1-1; 8 positions agree with TRBD1. Germline loops: CDR1 SNHLY, CDR2 FYNNEI. The J segment lost 5 bases and the V segment lost 5 bases, leaving 7 bases of the junction unmatched. This CDR3 is 14 amino acids long. In DNA form, the CDR3 reads TGTGCCAGCAGTCCGACAGGGGCGAGGACTGAAGCTTTCTTT. This sequence encodes CASSPTGARTEAFF. The entire variable domain, with the rest obtained from reference TRBV2 and TRBJ1-1, is as follows: EPEVTQTPSHQVTQMGQEVILRCVPISNHLYFYWYRQILGQKVEFLVSFYNNEISEKSEIFDDQFSVERPDGSNFTLKIRSTKLEDSAMYFCASSPTGARTEAFFGQGTRLTVV.

This rearrangement joins TRBV7-2 to TRBJ1-1, with D uncertain. CDR3 length: 13 amino acids. Trimming took off 5 bases at V and 3 bases at J, with 10 bases between the two ends. The germline V gene encodes CDR1 SGHTA and CDR2 FQGNSA. In nucleotides, the CDR3 is TGTGCCAGCAGCCGCCAGTTGGACACTGAAGCTTTCTTT. This codes for CASSRQLDTEAFF.

This clone was picked up a small number of times. This chain connects TRBV5-6 to TRBJ1-2; 9 nucleotides agree with TRBD1. V lost 4 bases, J lost 4 bases, and 5 bases stayed unmatched. Germline CDR1 and CDR2: SGHDT and YYEEEE. This CDR3 spans 14 amino acids. The CDR3 DNA is TGTGCCAGCAGCCCCCGGGACAGGGCCTATGGCTACACCTTC. This codes for CASSPRDRAYGYTF. The complete variable domain, with remaining parts taken from reference TRBV5-6 and TRBJ1-2, reads DAGVTQSPTHLIKTRGQQVTLRCSPKSGHDTVSWYQQALGQGPQFIFQYYEEEERQRGNFPDRFSGHQFPNYSSELNVNALLLGDSALYLCASSPRDRAYGYTFGSGTRLTVV.

The chain is built from TRBV5-1 and TRBJ1-5; tentative D call: TRBD1 (6 bases). This CDR3 contains 15 residues. Germline lookup yields CDR1 SGHRS and CDR2 YFSETQ. Trimming removed 0 bases from V and 5 bases from J, with 12 bases in between. CDR3 nucleotides: TGCGCCAGCAGCTTGGGGCAGGGGAGGGATCAGCCCCAGCATTTT. Protein sequence: CASSLGQGRDQPQHF.

The rearrangement uses TRBV14 and TRBJ1-2; D perhaps matches TRBD1 (6 bases). V lost 3 bases to trimming and J lost 7 bases, with 15 bases between them. The V gene's germline CDR1 is SGHDN and CDR2 FVKESK. CDR3 length: 14 residues. The CDR3: CASSHQMDSPGYTF. The CDR3 DNA follows: TGTGCCAGCAGCCACCAAATGGACAGTCCTGGCTACACCTTC.

This clone was observed once. The rearrangement links TRBV4-3 to TRBJ1-4; no clear D gene. The germline V and J ends were trimmed by 1 base and 4 bases, with 10 bases remaining between them. CDR1 LGHNA and CDR2 YSLEER come from the germline V gene. CDR3 length: 15 amino acids. CDR3 region: CASSQARERNEKLFF. CDR3 coding DNA: TGCGCCAGCAGCCAAGCGCGGGAGCGTAATGAAAAACTGTTTTTT.

The chain uses TRBV11-2 and TRBJ1-2, with a weak D call TRBD1 (5 bases). CDR1 is SGHAT, CDR2 FQNNGV, per germline. The CDR3 covers 15 residues. Trimming removed 6 bases from V and 10 bases from J, with 24 bases in between. The DNA for the CDR3 is TGTGCCAGCAGACCCACGTTGTATGGGGCGCGGACCTACACCTTC. This encodes CASRPTLYGARTYTF. Using reference TRBV11-2 and TRBJ1-2 for the parts outside the CDR3, the full variable domain is EAGVAQSPRYKIIEKRQSVAFWCNPISGHATLYWYQQILGQGPKLLIQFQNNGVVDDSQLPKDRFSAERLKGVDSTLKIQPAKLEDSAVYLCASRPTLYGARTYTFGSGTRLTVV.

The rearrangement uses TRBV5-4 and TRBJ2-7; 7 bases match TRBD2. Germline values: CDR1 SGHNT, CDR2 YYREEE (reference sequence). This CDR3 is 15 amino acids long. Trimming at V came to 5 bases and at J to 3 bases, leaving 11 bases not matched to a gene. CDR3 in DNA: TGTGCCAGCAGGGACGGGAGGACTGATTTCTACGAGCAGTACTTC. It translates to CASRDGRTDFYEQYF.

This clone came up once. V usage is TRBV14 and J usage is TRBJ2-3; D not certain. The CDR3 loop spans 13 amino acids. V was shortened by 4 bases and J by 4 bases, with 9 bases between the two germline ends. Germline loops: CDR1 SGHDN, CDR2 FVKESK. The CDR3: CASSLSGADTQYF. The CDR3 DNA reads TGTGCCAGCAGCCTCTCTGGAGCAGATACGCAGTATTTT.

V is TRBV5-6 and J is TRBJ2-3; 11 nucleotides agree with TRBD2. Germline-derived CDR1 and CDR2 are SGHDT and YYEEEE. Trimming removed 0 bases from V and 4 bases from J; junction bases left unmatched: 7. This CDR3 comprises 17 residues. CDR3 sequence reads: CASSLGIAGGIPDTQYF. The DNA for the CDR3 is TGTGCCAGCAGCTTGGGAATAGCGGGAGGGATCCCAGATACGCAGTATTTT.

The CDR3: CAHVSTQGASEAFF. In nucleotides, the CDR3 is TGTGCCCACGTGTCAACTCAGGGCGCCTCTGAAGCTTTCTTT. The V gene is TRBV28, the J gene TRBJ1-1; D perhaps matches TRBD1 (5 bases). The CDR3 contains 14 residues. Germline values: CDR1 MDHEN, CDR2 SYDVKM. Trimming shortened V by 11 bases and J by 6 bases, and 22 bases separated the two germline ends.

The rearrangement links TRBV6-1 to TRBJ2-3; tentatively, D is TRBD1 (5 bases). The germline V gene encodes CDR1 MNHNS and CDR2 SASEGT. The CDR3 length is 12 residues. V was clipped by 6 bases and J by 10 bases, with 14 bases between them. The CDR3 sequence is CASRGSLGAQYF. In DNA form, the CDR3 reads TGTGCCAGCAGGGGATCTTTAGGGGCGCAGTATTTT.

The CDR3 DNA sequence: TGCAGCGCACCCGGGACTAGCGGGAACGGGGCGCACACCTATGAGCAGTTCTTC. This gives the protein CSAPGTSGNGAHTYEQFF. The chain combines TRBV29-1 with TRBJ2-1; 13 bases line up with TRBD2. The trim removed 7 bases at V and 8 bases at J, leaving 20 bases unmatched. Germline V lookup: CDR1 SQVTM, CDR2 ANQGSEA. The CDR3 runs 18 residues.

The rearrangement joins TRBV28 to TRBJ1-1; a possible D gene is TRBD1 (5 bases). V was shortened by 3 bases and J by 6 bases, with 23 bases between the two germline ends. The CDR3 extends over 17 amino acids. Germline V lookup: CDR1 MDHEN, CDR2 SYDVKM. The CDR3: CASSFLSFQGLLAEAFF. The DNA of the CDR3 is TGTGCCAGCAGTTTCCTTTCCTTTCAGGGTCTTCTGGCTGAAGCTTTCTTT.

This clone was observed once. The chain is built from TRBV30 and TRBJ2-2; 12 nucleotides align to TRBD1. The CDR3 is 16 amino acids. CDR1 is GTSNPN, CDR2 SVGIG, per germline (reference sequence). V lost 1 base to trimming and J lost 5 bases; unmatched junction nucleotides: 5. The CDR3 DNA sequence: TGTGCCTGGAGTGGGGGACAGGGGGCCCTAACCGGGGAGCTGTTTTTT. Protein product: CAWSGGQGALTGELFF.

The V gene is TRBV30, the J gene TRBJ1-1; D remains unclear. This CDR3 has 13 amino acids. Germline loops: CDR1 GTSNPN, CDR2 SVGIG (reference sequence). With 5 bases removed from V and 0 bases from J, the gap between germline ends came to 10 bases. The CDR3 bases are TGTGCCTGGCGACTCTCTATGAACACTGAAGCTTTCTTT. Its protein is CAWRLSMNTEAFF.

Only one count was recorded for this clone. V and J are TRBV11-2 and TRBJ2-7; no definite D call. CDR3 length: 11 residues. From germline, CDR1 is SGHAT and CDR2 FQNNGV. The V gene lost 5 bases and the J gene lost 2 bases, with 4 bases spanning the gap. The CDR3 coding sequence is TGTGCCAGCAGCGAGGCCTACGAGCAGTACTTC. It encodes CASSEAYEQYF. The variable domain in full, completed from reference TRBV11-2 and TRBJ2-7, reads EAGVAQSPRYKIIEKRQSVAFWCNPISGHATLYWYQQILGQGPKLLIQFQNNGVVDDSQLPKDRFSAERLKGVDSTLKIQPAKLEDSAVYLCASSEAYEQYFGPGTRLTVT.

The V and J genes are TRBV6-6 and TRBJ2-7; no reliable D call. Germline V gives CDR1 MNHNY, CDR2 SVGAGI (reference sequence). This CDR3 is 14 amino acids long. Trimming stripped 6 bases from V and 0 bases from J, with 12 bases between. In nucleotides, the CDR3 is TGTGCCAGCAGCGGTTCAGGAAGCTCCTACGAGCAGTACTTC. Translation gives CASSGSGSSYEQYF.

The chain has TRBV7-3 and TRBJ2-1; TRBD2 aligns across 9 bases. This CDR3 has 15 amino acids. Unmatched junction bases numbered 8, after V lost 2 bases and J lost 9 bases. Germline V lookup: CDR1 SGHTA, CDR2 FQGTGA. The CDR3 spells CASSLEGREGSEQFF. In nucleotides, the CDR3 is TGTGCCAGCAGCTTAGAGGGGCGGGAGGGCAGTGAGCAGTTCTTC.